These 9 T cell receptor beta chains were sequenced from one sample in a study of blood T cell repertoires in COVID-19. TCRdb keeps only in-frame clones here, not all; method: immunoSEQ multiplex PCR. The data show some 530,000 clones, about 88% seen once. Sequenced: PBMCs or T cells enriched from blood (not recorded which). Source of these receptors: a woman aged 55-69 years who had recovered from COVID-19.

This clone has just one count. This sequence joins TRBV4-1 and TRBJ1-5; D is ambiguous. CDR1 and CDR2 (germline): MGHRA, YSYEKL. The CDR3 is 16 residues long. The V end was cut by 0 bases, the J end by 1 base, with 10 bases between. The CDR3 region has the DNA TGCGCCAGCAGCCAAGAGGGCTTTGGGAGCAATCAGCCCCAGCATTTT. It specifies CASSQEGFGSNQPQHF.

The chain combines TRBV3-1 (or the pseudogene TRBV3-2) with TRBJ2-2, with a possible D match to TRBD2 (6 bases). The germline CDR1 and CDR2 sequences are LGHDT and YNNKEL (reference sequence). The CDR3 is 16 amino acids. The V gene lost 1 base and the J gene lost 1 base, with 10 bases spanning the gap. CDR3 coding DNA: TGTGCCAGCAGCCAAGGACTAGTCCTGAACACCGGGGAGCTGTTTTTT. Residues: CASSQGLVLNTGELFF.

J is TRBJ2-1 and V is TRBV24-1; 10 bases are shared with TRBD1. Germline-derived CDR1 and CDR2 are KGHDR and SFDVKD. The CDR3 sequence is 16 residues long. The V and J ends lost 1 base and 10 bases, in that order; junction bases with no gene match: 9. The CDR3 region is CATSDFKTGGLEEQFF. In DNA, the CDR3 is TGTGCCACCAGTGATTTTAAGACAGGGGGCCTGGAAGAGCAGTTCTTC.

The chain recombines TRBV6-1 with TRBJ1-2, with 7 positions matching TRBD1. Germline V lookup: CDR1 MNHNS, CDR2 SASEGT. Trimming cost V 3 bases and J 7 bases; bases outside gene matches: 11. CDR3 length: 15 residues. The CDR3 protein is CASSDFDRVPFGYTF. The CDR3 DNA reads as TGTGCCAGCAGTGATTTTGACAGGGTCCCTTTTGGCTACACCTTC.

V usage is TRBV29-1 and J usage is TRBJ1-5; unclear D gene. This CDR3 spans 13 amino acids. Trimming removed 1 base at V and 4 bases at J, with 8 bases between. Germline V gene sequence: CDR1 SQVTM, CDR2 ANQGSEA. The CDR3 sequence: CSVEGGHNQPQHF. Written as DNA, the CDR3 is TGCAGCGTTGAAGGAGGCCATAATCAGCCCCAGCATTTT.

The rearrangement links TRBV18 to TRBJ1-2; perhaps TRBD1 as D (5 bases). Trimming stripped 4 bases from V and 4 bases from J, with 10 bases between. The CDR3 sequence is 13 residues long. CDR1 KGHSH and CDR2 LQKENI come from the germline V gene. CDR3 amino acids: CASSLTESYGYTF. The CDR3 DNA reads TGTGCCAGCTCACTGACAGAGTCCTATGGCTACACCTTC.

This clone was detected only once. In the same sample, other DNA sequences code for this CDR3. V is TRBV19 and J is TRBJ2-3, with TRBD2 as a possible D gene (7 bases). V dropped 7 bases and J dropped 1 base, with 9 bases sitting between them. Looked up from germline, CDR1 is LNHDA and CDR2 is SQIVND (reference sequence). This CDR3 is 13 amino acids long. The CDR3 DNA reads as TGTGCCAGTACGGGGGGCCGCACAGATACGCAGTATTTT. Protein product: CASTGGRTDTQYF. Looking up the rest from reference TRBV19 and TRBJ2-3 gives the full variable domain: DGGITQSPKYLFRKEGQNVTLSCEQNLNHDAMYWYRQDPGQGLRLIYYSQIVNDFQKGDIAEGYSVSREKKESFPLTVTSAQKNPTAFYLCASTGGRTDTQYFGPGTRLTVL.

This chain uses TRBV5-1 with TRBJ2-7, with TRBD2 identical over 13 bases. The CDR3 sequence is 16 residues long. The J segment lost 3 bases and the V segment lost 6 bases, leaving 9 bases of the junction unmatched. Germline lookup yields CDR1 SGHRS and CDR2 YFSETQ. CDR3: CASTSYGTSGDYEQYF. The CDR3 coding sequence is TGCGCCAGCACCTCTTACGGGACTAGCGGGGACTACGAGCAGTACTTC.

The rearrangement joins TRBV2 to TRBJ1-5; D is perhaps TRBD1 (6 bases). The V end lost 6 bases, the J end lost 6 bases, and 12 bases lay between the germline ends. In germline, CDR1 is SNHLY, CDR2 FYNNEI. The CDR3 consists of 13 residues. Here the CDR3 reads CASRRTGSQPQHF. CDR3 nucleotides: TGTGCCAGCAGACGCACAGGGAGTCAGCCCCAGCATTTT.